These T cell receptor beta chains were read from a single sample in a study of cytomegalovirus exposure and HLA in healthy donors. Data came from immunoSEQ multiplex PCR; TCRdb stores just in-frame clones and leaves some out. The clone table shows 100,000 to 150,000 clones, with the ten largest holding 1.5% to 2%. Sequencing was performed on PBMCs. These receptors came from a middle-aged woman in good health and CMV-seropositive. Both conserved end residues are part of each CDR3.

V,J,CDR3
TRBV27,TRBJ1-1,CASSLNLLNTEAFF
TRBV15,TRBJ2-7,CATSRDRGGYEQYF
TRBV13,TRBJ2-7,CASSLTGKQYF
TRBV4-1,TRBJ2-7,CASSPSLRTSVLLSYEQYF
TRBV29-1,TRBJ1-2,CRAEGNYGYTF
TRBV28,TRBJ2-4,CASSLGTLASRGNIQYF
TRBV6-1,TRBJ1-4,CASRRDRVNEKLFF
TRBV18,TRBJ2-7,CASSPIQRQGAYEQYF
TRBV6-6,TRBJ1-2,CASRRRDRGRLYGYTF
TRBV9,TRBJ2-7,CASSAGLGGGQYF
TRBV7-9,TRBJ2-7,CASSLPGQGSYEQYF
TRBV5-1,TRBJ2-1,CASSLTSGRLYNEQFF
TRBV6-5,TRBJ2-7,CASSYSTGEQYF